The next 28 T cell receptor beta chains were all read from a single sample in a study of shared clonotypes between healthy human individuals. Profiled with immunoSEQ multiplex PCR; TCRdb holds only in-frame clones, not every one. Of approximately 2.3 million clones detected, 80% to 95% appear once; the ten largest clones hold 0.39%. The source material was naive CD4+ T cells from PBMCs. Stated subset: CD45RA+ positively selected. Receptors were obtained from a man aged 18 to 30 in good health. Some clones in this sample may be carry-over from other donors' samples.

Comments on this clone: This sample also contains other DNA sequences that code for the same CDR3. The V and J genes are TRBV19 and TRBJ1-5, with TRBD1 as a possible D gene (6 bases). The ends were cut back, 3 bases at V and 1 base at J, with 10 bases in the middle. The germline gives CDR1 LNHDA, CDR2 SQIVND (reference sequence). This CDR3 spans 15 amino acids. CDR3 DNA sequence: TGTGCCAGTAGTATCGGGGGGCACAGCAATCAGCCCCAGCATTTT. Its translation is CASSIGGHSNQPQHF.

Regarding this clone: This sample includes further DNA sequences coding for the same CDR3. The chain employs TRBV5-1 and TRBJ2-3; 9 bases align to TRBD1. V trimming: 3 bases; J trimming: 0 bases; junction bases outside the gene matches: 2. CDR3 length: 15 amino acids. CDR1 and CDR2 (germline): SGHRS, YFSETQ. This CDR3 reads CASSWGQGSTDTQYF. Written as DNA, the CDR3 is TGCGCCAGCAGCTGGGGACAGGGTAGCACAGATACGCAGTATTTT.

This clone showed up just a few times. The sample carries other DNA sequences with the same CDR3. CDR3 residues: CASSSTGNTEAFF. CDR3 DNA sequence: TGTGCCAGCAGCTCTACCGGGAACACTGAAGCTTTCTTT. The chain recombines TRBV11-2 with TRBJ1-1; D remains unclear. CDR3 length equals 13 residues. The V and J ends lost 4 bases and 1 base respectively, with 7 bases between them. Germline V gives CDR1 SGHAT, CDR2 FQNNGV.

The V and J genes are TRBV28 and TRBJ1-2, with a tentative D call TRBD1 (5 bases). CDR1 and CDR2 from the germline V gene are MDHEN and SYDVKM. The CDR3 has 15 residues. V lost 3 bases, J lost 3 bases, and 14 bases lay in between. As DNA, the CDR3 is TGTGCCAGCAGTTTCCAGGGAACTCAGTACTATGGCTACACCTTC. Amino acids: CASSFQGTQYYGYTF.

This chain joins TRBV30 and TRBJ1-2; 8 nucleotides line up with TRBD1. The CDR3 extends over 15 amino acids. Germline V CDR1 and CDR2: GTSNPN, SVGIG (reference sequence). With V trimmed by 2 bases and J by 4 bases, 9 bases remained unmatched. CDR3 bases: TGTGCCTGGAGTCAAACAGGGGGTTGGGGCTATGGCTACACCTTC. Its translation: CAWSQTGGWGYGYTF.

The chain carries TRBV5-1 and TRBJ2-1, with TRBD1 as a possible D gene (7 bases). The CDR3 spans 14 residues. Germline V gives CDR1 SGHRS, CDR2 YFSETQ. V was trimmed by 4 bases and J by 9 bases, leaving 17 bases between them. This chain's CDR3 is CASSIRFQGGEQFF. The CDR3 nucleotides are TGCGCCAGCAGCATACGATTTCAGGGGGGTGAGCAGTTCTTC.

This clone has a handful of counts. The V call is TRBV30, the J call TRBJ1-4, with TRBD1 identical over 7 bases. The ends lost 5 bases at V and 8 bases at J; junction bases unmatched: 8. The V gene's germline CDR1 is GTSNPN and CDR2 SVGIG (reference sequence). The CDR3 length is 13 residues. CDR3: CAWDTGASEKLFF. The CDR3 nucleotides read TGTGCCTGGGATACAGGGGCCAGCGAAAAACTGTTTTTT.

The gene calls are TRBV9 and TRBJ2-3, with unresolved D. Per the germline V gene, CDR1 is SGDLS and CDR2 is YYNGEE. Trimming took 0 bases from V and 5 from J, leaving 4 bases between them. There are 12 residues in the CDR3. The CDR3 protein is CASSVARDTQYF. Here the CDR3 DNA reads TGTGCCAGCAGCGTAGCGAGAGATACGCAGTATTTT.

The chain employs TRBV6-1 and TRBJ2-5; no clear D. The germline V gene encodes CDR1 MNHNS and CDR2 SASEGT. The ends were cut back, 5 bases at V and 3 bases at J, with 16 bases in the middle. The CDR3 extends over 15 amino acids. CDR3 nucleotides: TGTGCCAGCAGTCTCCGCAGTTGGCATGAAGAGACCCAGTACTTC. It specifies CASSLRSWHEETQYF.

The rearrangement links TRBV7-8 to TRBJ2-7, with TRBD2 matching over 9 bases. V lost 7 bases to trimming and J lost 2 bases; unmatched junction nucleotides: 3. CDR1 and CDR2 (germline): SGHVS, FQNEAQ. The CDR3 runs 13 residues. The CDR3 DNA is TGTGCCAGCACTAGCGGGGCCCCCTACGAGCAGTACTTC. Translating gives CASTSGAPYEQYF.

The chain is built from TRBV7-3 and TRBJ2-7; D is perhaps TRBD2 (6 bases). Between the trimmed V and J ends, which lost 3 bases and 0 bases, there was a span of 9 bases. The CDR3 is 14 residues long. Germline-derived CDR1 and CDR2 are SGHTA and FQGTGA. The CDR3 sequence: CASSFLGGSYEQYF. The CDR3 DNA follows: TGTGCCAGCAGCTTTTTGGGGGGCTCCTACGAGCAGTACTTC.

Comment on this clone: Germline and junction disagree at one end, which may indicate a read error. This CDR3 is CASSLENIVYNEQFF. The CDR3 coding sequence is TGCGCCAGCAGTTTGGAGAACATCGTTTACAATGAGCAGTTCTTC. V is TRBV5-1 and J is TRBJ2-1; D call uncertain. CDR1 is SGHRS, CDR2 YFSETQ, per germline. The CDR3 runs to 15 residues.

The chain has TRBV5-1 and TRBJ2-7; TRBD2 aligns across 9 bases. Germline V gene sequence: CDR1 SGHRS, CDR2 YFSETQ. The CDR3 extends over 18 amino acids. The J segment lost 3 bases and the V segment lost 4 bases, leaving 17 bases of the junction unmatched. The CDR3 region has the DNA TGCGCCAGCAGCCCCGAGGGCCTAGCGGGACTAAATTACTACGAGCAGTACTTC. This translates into CASSPEGLAGLNYYEQYF. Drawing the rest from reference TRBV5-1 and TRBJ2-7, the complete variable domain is KAGVTQTPRYLIKTRGQQVTLSCSPISGHRSVSWYQQTPGQGLQFLFEYFSETQRNKGNFPGRFSGRQFSNSRSEMNVSTLELGDSALYLCASSPEGLAGLNYYEQYFGPGTRLTVT.

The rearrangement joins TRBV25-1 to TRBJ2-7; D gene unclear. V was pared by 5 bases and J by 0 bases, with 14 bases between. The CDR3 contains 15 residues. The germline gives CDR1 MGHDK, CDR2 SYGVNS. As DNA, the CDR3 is TGTGCCAGCAGTAAAACCGGTACCTACTCCTACGAGCAGTACTTC. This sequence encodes CASSKTGTYSYEQYF.

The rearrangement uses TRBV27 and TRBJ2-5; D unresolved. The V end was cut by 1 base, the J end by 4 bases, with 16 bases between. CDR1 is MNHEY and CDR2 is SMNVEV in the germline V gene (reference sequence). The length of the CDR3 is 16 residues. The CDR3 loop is CASSLFWAGYGETQYF. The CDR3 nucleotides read TGTGCCAGCAGTTTATTCTGGGCAGGATATGGAGAGACCCAGTACTTC.

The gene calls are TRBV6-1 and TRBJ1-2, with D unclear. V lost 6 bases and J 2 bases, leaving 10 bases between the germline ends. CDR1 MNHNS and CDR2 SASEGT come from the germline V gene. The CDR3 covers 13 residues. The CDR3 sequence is CASSPTANYGYTF. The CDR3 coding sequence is TGTGCCAGCAGCCCAACAGCCAACTATGGCTACACCTTC.

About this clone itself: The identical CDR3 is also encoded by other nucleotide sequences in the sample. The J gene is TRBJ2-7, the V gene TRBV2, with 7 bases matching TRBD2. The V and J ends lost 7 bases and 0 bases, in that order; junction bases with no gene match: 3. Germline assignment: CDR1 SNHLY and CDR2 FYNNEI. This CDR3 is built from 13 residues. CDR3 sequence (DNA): TGTGCCAGCATTCGCGGGAGCTCCTACGAGCAGTACTTC. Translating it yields CASIRGSSYEQYF.

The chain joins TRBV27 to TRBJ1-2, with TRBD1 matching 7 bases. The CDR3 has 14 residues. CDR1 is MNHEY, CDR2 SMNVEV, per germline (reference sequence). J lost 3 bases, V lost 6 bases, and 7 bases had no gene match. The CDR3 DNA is TGTGCCAGCAGCCTAAACAGGGGAGACTATGGCTACACCTTC. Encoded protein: CASSLNRGDYGYTF.

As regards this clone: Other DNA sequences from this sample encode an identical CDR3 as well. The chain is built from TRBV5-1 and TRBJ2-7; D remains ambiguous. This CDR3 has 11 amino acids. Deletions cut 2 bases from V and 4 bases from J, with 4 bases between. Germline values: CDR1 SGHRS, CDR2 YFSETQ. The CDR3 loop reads CASSFGYEQYF. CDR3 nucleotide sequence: TGCGCCAGCAGCTTCGGTTACGAGCAGTACTTC. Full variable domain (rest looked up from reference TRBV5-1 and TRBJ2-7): KAGVTQTPRYLIKTRGQQVTLSCSPISGHRSVSWYQQTPGQGLQFLFEYFSETQRNKGNFPGRFSGRQFSNSRSEMNVSTLELGDSALYLCASSFGYEQYFGPGTRLTVT.

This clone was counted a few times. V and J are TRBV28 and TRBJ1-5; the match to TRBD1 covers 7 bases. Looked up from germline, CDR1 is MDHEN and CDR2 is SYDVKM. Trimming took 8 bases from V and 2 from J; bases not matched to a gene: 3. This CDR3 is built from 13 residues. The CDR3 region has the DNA TGTGCCAGCCACGACAGGGGCAATCAGCCCCAGCATTTT. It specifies CASHDRGNQPQHF. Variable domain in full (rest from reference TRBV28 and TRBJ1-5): DVKVTQSSRYLVKRTGEKVFLECVQDMDHENMFWYRQDPGLGLRLIYFSYDVKMKEKGDIPEGYSVSREKKERFSLILESASTNQTSMYLCASHDRGNQPQHFGDGTRLSIL.

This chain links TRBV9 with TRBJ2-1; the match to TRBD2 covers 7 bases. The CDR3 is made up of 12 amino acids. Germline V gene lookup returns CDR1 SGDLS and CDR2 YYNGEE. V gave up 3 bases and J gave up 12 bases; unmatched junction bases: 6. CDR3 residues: CASSATSRMQFF. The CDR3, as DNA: TGTGCCAGCAGCGCGACTAGCAGGATGCAGTTCTTC.

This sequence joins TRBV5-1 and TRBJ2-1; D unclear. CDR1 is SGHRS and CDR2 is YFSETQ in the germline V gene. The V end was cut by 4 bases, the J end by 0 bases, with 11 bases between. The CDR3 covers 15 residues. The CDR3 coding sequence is TGCGCCAGCAGCCCCACAGCCCCCTCCTACAATGAGCAGTTCTTC. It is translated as CASSPTAPSYNEQFF.

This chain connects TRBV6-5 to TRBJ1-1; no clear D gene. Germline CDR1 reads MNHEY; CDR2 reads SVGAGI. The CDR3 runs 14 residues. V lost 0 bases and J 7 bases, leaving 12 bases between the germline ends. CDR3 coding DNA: TGTGCCAGCAGTTACTCGTCCAGTCAACTTGAAGCTTTCTTT. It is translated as CASSYSSSQLEAFF.

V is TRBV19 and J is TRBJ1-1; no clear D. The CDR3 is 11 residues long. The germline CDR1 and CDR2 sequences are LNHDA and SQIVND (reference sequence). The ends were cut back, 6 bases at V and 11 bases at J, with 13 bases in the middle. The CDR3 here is CASRVRSTAFF. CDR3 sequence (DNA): TGTGCCAGTAGGGTTCGCTCCACCGCTTTCTTT.

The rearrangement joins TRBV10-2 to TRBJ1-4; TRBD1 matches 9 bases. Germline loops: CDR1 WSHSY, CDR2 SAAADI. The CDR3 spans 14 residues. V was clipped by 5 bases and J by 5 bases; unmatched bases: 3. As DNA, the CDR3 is TGCGCCAGCAGTTGGGACAGGGCAAATGAAAAACTGTTTTTT. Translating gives CASSWDRANEKLFF.

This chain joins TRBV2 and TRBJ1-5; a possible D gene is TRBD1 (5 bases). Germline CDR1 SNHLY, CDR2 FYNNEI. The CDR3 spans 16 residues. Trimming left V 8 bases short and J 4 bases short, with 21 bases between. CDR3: CASFARPGRKNQPQHF. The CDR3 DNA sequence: TGTGCCAGCTTTGCGCGGCCGGGACGCAAGAATCAGCCCCAGCATTTT.

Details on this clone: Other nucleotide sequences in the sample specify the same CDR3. The CDR3 reads CASSRAGYGYTF. CDR3 in DNA: TGTGCCAGCTCCCGCGCGGGATACGGCTACACCTTC. The rearrangement joins TRBV28 to TRBJ1-2; D call uncertain. Germline-derived CDR1 and CDR2 are MDHEN and SYDVKM. CDR3 length: 12 residues. V lost 8 bases and J 8 bases, leaving 15 bases between the germline ends.

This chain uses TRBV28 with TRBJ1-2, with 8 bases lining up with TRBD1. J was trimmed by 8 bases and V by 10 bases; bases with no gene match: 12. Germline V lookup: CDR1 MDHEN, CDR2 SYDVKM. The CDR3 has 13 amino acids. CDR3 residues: CATYLRGRGGYTF. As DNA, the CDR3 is TGTGCCACCTATCTCAGGGGGCGCGGGGGCTACACCTTC.